What follows describes a single T cell receptor (beta chain). The sample is drawn from a study of PD-1 blockade in mismatch repair-deficient tumors. The CDR3 spans 15 residues. Germline V CDR1 and CDR2: MNHEY, SVGAGI. V dropped 4 bases and J dropped 1 base, with 13 bases sitting between them. The protocol was immunoSEQ multiplex PCR, while the TCRdb copy is restricted to in-frame clones and leaves out a portion. The sample lists 70,000 to 95,000 clones, approximately 78% occurring once. Sequencing was performed on peripheral blood, taken 44 weeks after starting pembrolizumab. This sequence joins TRBV6-5 and TRBJ2-5; unclear D gene. The TCR was taken from an adult with mismatch repair-deficient cancer. The CDR3 DNA reads as TGTGCCAGCAGTTCCCGGCGGATGGCCCAAGAGACCCAGTACTTC. This codes for CASSSRRMAQETQYF.